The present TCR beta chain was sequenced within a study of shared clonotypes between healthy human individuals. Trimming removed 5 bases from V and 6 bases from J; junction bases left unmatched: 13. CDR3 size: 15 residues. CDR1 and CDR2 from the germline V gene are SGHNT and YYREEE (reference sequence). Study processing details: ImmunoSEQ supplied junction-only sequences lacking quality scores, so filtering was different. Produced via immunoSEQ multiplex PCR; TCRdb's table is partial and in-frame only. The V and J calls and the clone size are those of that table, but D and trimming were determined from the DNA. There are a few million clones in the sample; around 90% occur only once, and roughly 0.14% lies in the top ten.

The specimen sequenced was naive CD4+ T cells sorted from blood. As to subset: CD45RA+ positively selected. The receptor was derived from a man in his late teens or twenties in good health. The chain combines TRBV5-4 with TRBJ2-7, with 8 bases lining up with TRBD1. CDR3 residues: CASSSPGTGQSEQYF. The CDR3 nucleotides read TGTGCCAGCAGTTCCCCCGGGACAGGTCAGTCCGAGCAGTACTTC.